This T cell receptor (beta chain) comes out of a study of Graves' ophthalmopathy and Graves' hyperthyroidism. Many counts were recorded for this clonotype. Transcripts of RNA were the source for amplifying TCR beta CDR3 regions. HTBI primers primed a first-round RT-PCR, and a second-round multiplex PCR followed. TCRdb reprocessed the multiplex PCR reads with MiXCR, giving one entry per CDR3 protein. Of about half a million distinct CDR3 sequences in the sample, over 13% were seen once. The CDR3 has 15 residues. The germline gives CDR1 SGHVS, CDR2 FNYEAQ. V shed 1 base, J shed 3 bases, and the junction held 6 bases outside the gene matches.

Sequenced sample: blood. This chain connects TRBV7-6 to TRBJ2-7, with 7 bases aligning to TRBD1. This TCR was sampled from a woman younger than 45 with Graves' ophthalmopathy. The CDR3, as DNA: TGTGCCAGCAGCTTAGGACAGGGAAGAGGCTACGAGCAGTACTTC. Residues: CASSLGQGRGYEQYF.